One and the same sample provided the 8 T cell receptor beta chains below, sequenced in a study of human T cells and chemical hapten exposure. From whole blood left unfractionated, total RNA was extracted. In the library, unique molecular identifiers were attached to individual cDNA molecules. TCRdb used MiXCR to reprocess the reads, holding one entry per CDR3 protein. The table lists about 120,000 distinct CDR3 sequences, roughly 8.5% of them singletons. The specimen sequenced was whole blood. Receptors originate from a human donor in good health. Some clones in this sample may be carry-over from other donors' samples.

Points on this clonotype: The junction differs from germline at one of its ends, possibly a read error. The chain couples TRBV5-6 to TRBJ2-1; D is possibly TRBD1 (5 bases). The germline gives CDR1 SGHDT, CDR2 YYEEEE. The length of the CDR3 is 16 residues. The CDR3 coding sequence is TGTGCTAGCAGCTTTCGACAGCCAGGCACCTACAATGAGCAGTTCTTC. Its protein product is CASSFRQPGTYNEQFF.

This clonotype was counted many times. The V call is TRBV5-1, the J call TRBJ2-5; D is unresolved. Per the germline V gene, CDR1 is SGHRS and CDR2 is YFSETQ. The CDR3 is 14 residues long. Trimming shortened V by 1 base and J by 3 bases, and 10 bases separated the two germline ends. The CDR3 loop reads CASSLTDLEETQYF. In nucleotides, the CDR3 is TGCGCCAGCAGCTTGACCGATCTGGAAGAGACCCAGTACTTC.

In this sample, this clonotype turned up a few times. CDR3 nucleotide sequence: TGTGCCAGCAGTTTAATTGGACCCACGTTACACGAGCAGTACTTC. It yields the protein CASSLIGPTLHEQYF. V is TRBV12-3 or TRBV12-4 and J is TRBJ2-7; D is ambiguous. V was clipped by 2 bases and J by 5 bases, with 16 bases between them. The CDR3 has 15 amino acids.

This clonotype occurred many times. The J gene is TRBJ2-1, the V gene TRBV2; no clear D gene. With 3 bases removed from V and 4 bases from J, the gap between germline ends came to 7 bases. The length of the CDR3 is 13 residues. Germline lookup yields CDR1 SNHLY and CDR2 FYNNEI. CDR3 loop: CASSDAEYNEQFF. In DNA, the CDR3 is TGTGCCAGCAGTGATGCCGAGTACAATGAGCAGTTCTTC.

The V gene is TRBV13, the J gene TRBJ1-1; 7 bases are a match to TRBD1. Germline CDR1 and CDR2: PRHDT and FYEKMQ (reference sequence). Trimming cost V 3 bases and J 5 bases; bases outside gene matches: 9. The CDR3 length is 15 residues. The CDR3 sequence is CASSLGRGRHTEAFF. The CDR3, as DNA: TGTGCCAGCAGCTTGGGCAGGGGGAGACATACTGAAGCTTTCTTT.

This clonotype has only a few counts. The chain uses TRBV10-3 and TRBJ2-7; D possibly corresponds to TRBD2 (7 bases). V dropped 4 bases and J dropped 2 bases, with 15 bases sitting between them. The CDR3 has 15 residues. Per the germline V gene, CDR1 is ENHRY and CDR2 is SYGVKD. DNA of the CDR3: TGTGCCATCAGTGGGGGGGGGGGCGAGCCCTACGAGCAGTACTTC. Translated: CAISGGGGEPYEQYF.

This clonotype appeared a few times. The genes are TRBV5-1 and TRBJ1-1, with D perhaps TRBD1 (6 bases). Germline V gene lookup returns CDR1 SGHRS and CDR2 YFSETQ. The V end lost 4 bases, the J end lost 2 bases, and 9 bases lay between the germline ends. CDR3 length: 13 amino acids. The CDR3 nucleotides read TGCGCCAGCAGCGCGGACAGAAACACTGAAGCTTTCTTT. Translating gives CASSADRNTEAFF.

This clonotype was seen more than once but under ten times. This chain uses TRBV4-3 with TRBJ2-1; 13 nucleotides agree with TRBD2. CDR1 is LGHNA, CDR2 YSLEER, per germline. There are 16 residues in the CDR3. Trimming took 1 base from V and 10 from J; bases not matched to a gene: 7. The DNA of the CDR3 is TGCGCCAGCAGCCAAGTCGGACTAGCGGGGGAGGTAGAGCAGTTCTTC. Protein sequence: CASSQVGLAGEVEQFF.